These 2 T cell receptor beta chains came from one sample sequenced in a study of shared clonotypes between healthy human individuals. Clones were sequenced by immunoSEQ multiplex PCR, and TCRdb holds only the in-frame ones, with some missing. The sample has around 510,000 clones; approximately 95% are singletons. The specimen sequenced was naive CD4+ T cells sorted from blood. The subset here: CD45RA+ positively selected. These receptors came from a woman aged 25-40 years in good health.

The CDR3 DNA follows: TGTGCCAGTAGTATTTCGGGACTAGCGGGAGGGCTCAATGAGCAGTTCTTC. It translates to CASSISGLAGGLNEQFF. The chain is built from TRBV19 and TRBJ2-1; 16 positions agree with TRBD2. J was trimmed by 6 bases and V by 3 bases; bases with no gene match: 5. This CDR3 spans 17 amino acids. Germline V gene lookup returns CDR1 LNHDA and CDR2 SQIVND (reference sequence).

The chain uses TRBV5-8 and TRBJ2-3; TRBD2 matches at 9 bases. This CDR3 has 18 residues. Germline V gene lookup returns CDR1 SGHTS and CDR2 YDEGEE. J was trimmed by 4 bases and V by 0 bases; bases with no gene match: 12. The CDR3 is CASSLASGTYFFADTQYF. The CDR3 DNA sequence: TGTGCCAGCAGCTTGGCTAGCGGGACTTACTTCTTCGCAGATACGCAGTATTTT.